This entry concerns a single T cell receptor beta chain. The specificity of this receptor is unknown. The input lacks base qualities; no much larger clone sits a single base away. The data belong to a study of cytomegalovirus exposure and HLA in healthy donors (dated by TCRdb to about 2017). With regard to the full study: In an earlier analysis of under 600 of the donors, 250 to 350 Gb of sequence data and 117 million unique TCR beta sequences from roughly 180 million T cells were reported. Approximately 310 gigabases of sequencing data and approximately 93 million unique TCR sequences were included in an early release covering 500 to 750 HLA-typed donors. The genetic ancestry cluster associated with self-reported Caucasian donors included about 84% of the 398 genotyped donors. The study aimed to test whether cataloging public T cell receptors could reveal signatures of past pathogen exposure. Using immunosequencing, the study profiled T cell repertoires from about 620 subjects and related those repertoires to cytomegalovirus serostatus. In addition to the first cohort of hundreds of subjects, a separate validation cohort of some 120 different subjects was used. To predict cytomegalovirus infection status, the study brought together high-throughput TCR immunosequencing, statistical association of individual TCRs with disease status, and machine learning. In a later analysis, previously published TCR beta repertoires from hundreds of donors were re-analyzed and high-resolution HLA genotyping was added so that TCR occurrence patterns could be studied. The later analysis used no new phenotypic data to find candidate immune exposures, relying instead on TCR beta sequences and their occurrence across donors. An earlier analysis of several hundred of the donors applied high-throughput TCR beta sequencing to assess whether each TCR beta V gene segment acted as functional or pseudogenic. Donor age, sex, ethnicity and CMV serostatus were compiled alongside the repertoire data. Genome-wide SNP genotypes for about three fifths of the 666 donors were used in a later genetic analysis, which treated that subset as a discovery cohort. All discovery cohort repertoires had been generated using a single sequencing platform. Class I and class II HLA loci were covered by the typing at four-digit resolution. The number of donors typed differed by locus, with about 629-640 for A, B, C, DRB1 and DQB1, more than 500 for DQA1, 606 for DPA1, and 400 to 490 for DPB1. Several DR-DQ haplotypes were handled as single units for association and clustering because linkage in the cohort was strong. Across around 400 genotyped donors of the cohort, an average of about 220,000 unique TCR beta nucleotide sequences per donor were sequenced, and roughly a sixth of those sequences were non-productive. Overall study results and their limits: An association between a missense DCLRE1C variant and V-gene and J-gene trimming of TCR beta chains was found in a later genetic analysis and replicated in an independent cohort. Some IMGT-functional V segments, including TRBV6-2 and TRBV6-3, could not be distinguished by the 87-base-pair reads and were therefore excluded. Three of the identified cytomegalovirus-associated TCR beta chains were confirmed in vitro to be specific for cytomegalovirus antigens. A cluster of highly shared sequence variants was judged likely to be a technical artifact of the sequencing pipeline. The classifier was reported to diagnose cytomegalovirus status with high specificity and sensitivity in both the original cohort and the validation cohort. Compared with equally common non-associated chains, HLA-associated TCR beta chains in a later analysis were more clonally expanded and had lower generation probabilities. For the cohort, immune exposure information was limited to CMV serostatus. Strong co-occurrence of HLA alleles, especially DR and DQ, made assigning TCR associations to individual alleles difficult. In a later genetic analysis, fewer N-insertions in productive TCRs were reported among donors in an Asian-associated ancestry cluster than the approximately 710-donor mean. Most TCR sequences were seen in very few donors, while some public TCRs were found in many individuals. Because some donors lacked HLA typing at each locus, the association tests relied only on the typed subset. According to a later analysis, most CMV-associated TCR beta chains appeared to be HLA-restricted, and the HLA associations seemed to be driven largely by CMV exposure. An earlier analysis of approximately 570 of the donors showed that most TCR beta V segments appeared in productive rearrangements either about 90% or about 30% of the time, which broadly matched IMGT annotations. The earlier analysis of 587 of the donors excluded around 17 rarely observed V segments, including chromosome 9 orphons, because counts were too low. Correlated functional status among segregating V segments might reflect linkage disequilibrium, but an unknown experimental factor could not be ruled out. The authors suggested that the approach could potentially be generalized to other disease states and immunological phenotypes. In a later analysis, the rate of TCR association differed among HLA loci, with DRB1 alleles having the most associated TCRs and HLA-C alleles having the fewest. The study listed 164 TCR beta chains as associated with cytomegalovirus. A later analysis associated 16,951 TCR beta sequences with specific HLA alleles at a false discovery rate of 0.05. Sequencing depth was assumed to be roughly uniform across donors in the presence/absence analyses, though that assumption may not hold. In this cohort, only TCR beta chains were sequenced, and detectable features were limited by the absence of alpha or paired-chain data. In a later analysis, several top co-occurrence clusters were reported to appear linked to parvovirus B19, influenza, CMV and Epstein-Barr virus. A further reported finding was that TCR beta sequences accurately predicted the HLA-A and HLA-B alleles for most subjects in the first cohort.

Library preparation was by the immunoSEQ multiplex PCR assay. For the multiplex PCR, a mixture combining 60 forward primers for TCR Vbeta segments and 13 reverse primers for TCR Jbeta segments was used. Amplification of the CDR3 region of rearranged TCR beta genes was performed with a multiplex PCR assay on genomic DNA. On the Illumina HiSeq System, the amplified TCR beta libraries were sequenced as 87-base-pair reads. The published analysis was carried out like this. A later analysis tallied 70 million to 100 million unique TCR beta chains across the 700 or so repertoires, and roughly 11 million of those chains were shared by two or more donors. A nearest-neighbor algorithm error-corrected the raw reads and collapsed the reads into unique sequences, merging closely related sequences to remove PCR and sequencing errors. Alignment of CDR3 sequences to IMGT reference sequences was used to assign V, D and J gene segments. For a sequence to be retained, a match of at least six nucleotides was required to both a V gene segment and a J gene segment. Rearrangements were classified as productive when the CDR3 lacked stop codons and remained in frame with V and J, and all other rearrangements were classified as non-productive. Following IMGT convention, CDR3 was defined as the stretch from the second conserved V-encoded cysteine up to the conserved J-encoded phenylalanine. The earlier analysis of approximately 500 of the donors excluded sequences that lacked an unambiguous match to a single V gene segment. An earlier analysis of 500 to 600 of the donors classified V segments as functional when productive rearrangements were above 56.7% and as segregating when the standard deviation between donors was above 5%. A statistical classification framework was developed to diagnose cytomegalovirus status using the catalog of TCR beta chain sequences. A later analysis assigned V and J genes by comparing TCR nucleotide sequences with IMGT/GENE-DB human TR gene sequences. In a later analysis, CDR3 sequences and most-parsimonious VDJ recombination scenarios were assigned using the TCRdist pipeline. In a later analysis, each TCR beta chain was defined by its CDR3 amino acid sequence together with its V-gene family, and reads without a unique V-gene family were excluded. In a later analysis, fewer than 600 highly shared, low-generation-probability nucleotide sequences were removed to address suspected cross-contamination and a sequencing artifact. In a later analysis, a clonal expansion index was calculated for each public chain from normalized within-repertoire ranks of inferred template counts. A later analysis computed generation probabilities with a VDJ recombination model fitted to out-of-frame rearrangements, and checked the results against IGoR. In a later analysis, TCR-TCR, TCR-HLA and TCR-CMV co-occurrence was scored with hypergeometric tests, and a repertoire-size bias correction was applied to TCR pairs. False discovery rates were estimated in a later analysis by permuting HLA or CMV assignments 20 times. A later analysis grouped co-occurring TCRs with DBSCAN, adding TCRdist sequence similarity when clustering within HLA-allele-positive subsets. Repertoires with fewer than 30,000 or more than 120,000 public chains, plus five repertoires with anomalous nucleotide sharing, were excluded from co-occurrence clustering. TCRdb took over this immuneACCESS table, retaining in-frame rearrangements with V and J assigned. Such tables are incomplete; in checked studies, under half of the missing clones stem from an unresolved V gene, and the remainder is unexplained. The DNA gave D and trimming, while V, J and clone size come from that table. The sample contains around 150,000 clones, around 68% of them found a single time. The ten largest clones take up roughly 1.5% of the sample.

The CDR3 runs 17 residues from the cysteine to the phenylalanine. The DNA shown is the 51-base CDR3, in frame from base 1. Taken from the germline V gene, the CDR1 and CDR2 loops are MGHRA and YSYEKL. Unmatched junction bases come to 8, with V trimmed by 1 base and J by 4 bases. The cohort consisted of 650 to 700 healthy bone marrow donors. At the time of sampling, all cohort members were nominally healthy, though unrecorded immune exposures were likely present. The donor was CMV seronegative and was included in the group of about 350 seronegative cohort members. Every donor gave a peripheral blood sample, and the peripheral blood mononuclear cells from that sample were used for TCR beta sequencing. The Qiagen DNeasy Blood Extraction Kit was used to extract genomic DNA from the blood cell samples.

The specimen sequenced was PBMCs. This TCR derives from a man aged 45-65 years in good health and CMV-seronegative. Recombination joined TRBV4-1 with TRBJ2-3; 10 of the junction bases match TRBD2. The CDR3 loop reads CASSQAPSGGAADTQYF. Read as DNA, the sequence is TGCGCCAGCAGCCAAGCCCCCAGCGGGGGGGCGGCAGATACGCAGTATTTT.